This TCR beta chain was recovered during a study of cytomegalovirus exposure and HLA in healthy donors. It was with 60 Vbeta and 13 Jbeta primers that the PCR ran. Only in-frame clones appear in the TCRdb table, and some are missing; sequencing was by immunoSEQ multiplex PCR. Seen here are over 150,000 clones, less than 80% observed once, and the top ten hold about 2.2%. This clone was observed a few times. The CDR3 spans 18 residues. From germline, CDR1 is MDHEN and CDR2 SYDVKM. The V gene end was trimmed by 4 bases and the J gene end by 0 bases; junction bases not matched to a gene: 10. This clonotype originated in a man aged 35 to 55 in good health and CMV-seronegative. The rearrangement uses TRBV28 and TRBJ2-1, with TRBD2 matching over 9 bases. Sequencing was carried out using PBMCs. The CDR3 loop reads CASSSVAGGLGSYNEQFF. In DNA, the CDR3 is TGTGCCAGCAGTTCCGTGGCGGGAGGGCTCGGCTCCTACAATGAGCAGTTCTTC.